The 6 T cell receptor beta chains in this list originate from one sample, sequenced in a study of T cell changes during pregnancy in multiple sclerosis. Method: immunoSEQ multiplex PCR; TCRdb's copy keeps in-frame clones and lacks some. This table holds over 40,000 clones, 90% found once. The source material was peripheral blood, sampled in the second trimester of pregnancy. The receptors here all came from a female donor in good health, enrolled as a control in a pregnancy study.

The genes are TRBV27 and TRBJ2-4; D is possibly TRBD1 (6 bases). CDR1 is MNHEY and CDR2 is SMNVEV in the germline V gene (reference sequence). Trimming pared 2 bases from V and 7 bases from J, leaving 15 bases between. The CDR3 consists of 15 residues. The CDR3 nucleotides are TGTGCCAGCAGTTTAATTAATCCAGGGGTTAACATTCAGTACTTC. It codes for CASSLINPGVNIQYF.

V is TRBV30 and J is TRBJ2-7; D not resolved. Germline CDR1 is GTSNPN and CDR2 is SVGIG (reference sequence). V lost 4 bases and J 0 bases, leaving 7 bases between the germline ends. CDR3 size: 12 residues. The chain's CDR3 is CAWNLGSYEQYF. The CDR3 nucleotides read TGTGCCTGGAACCTAGGCTCCTACGAGCAGTACTTC.

The chain has TRBV5-6 and TRBJ1-1; D gene unclear. Trimming removed 0 bases from V and 11 bases from J, with 8 bases in between. Germline-derived CDR1 and CDR2 are SGHDT and YYEEEE. This CDR3 has 11 amino acids. CDR3 nucleotide sequence: TGTGCCAGCAGCTTGGGTCCAGCGGCTTTCTTT. It translates to CASSLGPAAFF.

V and J are TRBV2 and TRBJ1-1; unclear D gene. V was cut by 3 bases and J by 4 bases, with 15 bases left in between. The CDR3 is 15 amino acids. Germline assignment: CDR1 SNHLY and CDR2 FYNNEI. CDR3 protein: CASSEERGWGTEAFF. CDR3 DNA: TGTGCCAGCAGTGAGGAGCGGGGATGGGGCACTGAAGCTTTCTTT.

J is TRBJ2-4 and V is TRBV6-1; D is perhaps TRBD1 (5 bases). This CDR3 is built from 16 residues. Trimming removed 2 bases from V and 0 bases from J, with 11 bases in between. Germline CDR1 is MNHNS and CDR2 is SASEGT. The DNA of the CDR3 is TGTGCCAGCAGTGAAAGGGGTACCCTAGCCAAAAACATTCAGTACTTC. It yields the protein CASSERGTLAKNIQYF.

The V call is TRBV6-1, the J call TRBJ2-5; 8 nucleotides agree with TRBD2. Looked up from germline, CDR1 is MNHNS and CDR2 is SASEGT. The CDR3 sequence is 16 residues long. After removal of 3 bases from V and 4 bases from J, the junction contained 10 bases not matched to a gene. CDR3 nucleotides: TGTGCCAGCAGTGATCCCCCGGGAGGGCCCTCAGAGACCCAGTACTTC. Translated, it gives CASSDPPGGPSETQYF.